Ten or more counts support the clone carrying this T cell receptor (beta chain). Its specificity is not known. The sample comes from a study of CD8 T cells in ankylosing spondylitis. Findings and limits, study-wide: The authors found the disease-linked clones to be CD8+ and relatively rare in peripheral blood. A number of the motif variants had already been described in reactive arthritis synovial fluid and blood. Characteristic, it appeared, of ankylosing spondylitis blood was a TCR beta motif of several highly homologous variants.

Researchers built TCR beta libraries using quantitative 5'-RACE with molecular barcodes. Each CDR3 protein is one row after TCRdb ran MiXCR on the 5' RACE reads. Here the sample spans fewer than 400,000 distinct CDR3 sequences, approximately 20% being singletons. V shed 2 bases and J shed 8 bases, with 13 bases lying between them. Germline CDR1 SNHLY, CDR2 FYNNEI. The CDR3 loop spans 14 amino acids. The sequence was obtained from a male donor with ankylosing spondylitis. This sequence joins TRBV2 and TRBJ2-1; D is uncertain. The sequencing input was blood, either unsorted or a sorted T cell fraction (not recorded which). The CDR3 sequence: CASSEMGGEDEQFF. In DNA form, the CDR3 reads TGTGCCAGCAGTGAAATGGGTGGGGAAGATGAGCAGTTCTTC.